This T cell receptor beta chain is drawn from a study of blood T cells in healthy people across ages. Study-wide context: Template switching picked up about one barcoded beta molecule for each two T cells.

Study results and limitations: Estimates based on one million T cells were treated as lower bounds.

Primers used in a second PCR of roughly 6 to 11 cycles were a sample-barcoded 5' primer and a J-beta primer mix. TCRdb re-derived calls from the 5' RACE reads in MiXCR, one entry per CDR3 protein. The repertoire has 1.5 million to 1.8 million distinct CDR3 sequences, approximately 39% of them found once; the top ten carry about 4.1%. V lost 6 bases and J 3 bases, leaving 12 bases between the germline ends. The CDR3 is 14 amino acids. In the case of this clonotype: Its antigen is unknown.

Each sample yielded at least 6 million isolated PBMCs. This TCR was sampled from a woman aged 18-29 years in good health. Sequenced material: blood. The genes are TRBV12-3 or TRBV12-4 and TRBJ2-1, with D possibly matching TRBD2 (6 bases). The CDR3 DNA reads as TGTGCCAGCAGCGCGGGACTCTACTACAATGAGCAGTTCTTC. Translating it yields CASSAGLYYNEQFF.